Below, 11 T cell receptor beta chains from the same sample are listed, as sequenced in a study of OX40 agonist ivuxolimab in advanced cancers. Sequencing used immunoSEQ multiplex PCR; TCRdb keeps in-frame clones, though not all of them. The sample has approximately 11,000 clones, roughly 69% seen once. This sample comprised CD4+ or CD8+ T cells sorted from blood, obtained in a trial of the OX40 agonist ivuxolimab. These receptors were obtained from an adult with an advanced solid tumor such as melanoma, head and neck, liver or kidney cancer.

The V and J genes are TRBV28 and TRBJ2-5; possibly TRBD1 for D (5 bases). CDR1 MDHEN and CDR2 SYDVKM come from the germline V gene. This CDR3 region has 15 residues. V was cut by 6 bases and J by 5 bases, with 19 bases left in between. The CDR3: CASSNENRRMETQYF. The DNA for the CDR3 is TGTGCCAGCAGCAATGAAAACAGGCGCATGGAGACCCAGTACTTC.

This clone was seen a handful of times. The V gene is TRBV7-6, the J gene TRBJ1-3; 11 bases fit TRBD1. Germline loops: CDR1 SGHVS, CDR2 FNYEAQ. The CDR3 spans 15 residues. J was trimmed by 8 bases and V by 5 bases; bases with no gene match: 8. Written as DNA, the CDR3 is TGTGCCAGCAGCAAATCCGGGACAGGGGGGGACACCATATATTTT. It specifies CASSKSGTGGDTIYF.

This clone was detected only a few times. The chain joins TRBV7-6 to TRBJ1-1; 7 positions match TRBD1. The germline CDR1 and CDR2 sequences are SGHVS and FNYEAQ. This CDR3 contains 15 residues. The junction had 3 bases not matched to a gene; V was cut back by 1 base and J by 1 base. The CDR3, as DNA: TGTGCCAGCAGCTTAGAAACAGGGGAGAACACTGAAGCTTTCTTT. Translation gives CASSLETGENTEAFF.

This clone is classed as medium-sized. This rearrangement joins TRBV6-5 to TRBJ2-1, with 11 bases aligning to TRBD2. This CDR3 is built from 15 residues. With V trimmed by 6 bases and J by 4 bases, 5 bases remained unmatched. Per the germline V gene, CDR1 is MNHEY and CDR2 is SVGAGI. The CDR3 reads CASRPLAGVYNEQFF. The CDR3 bases are TGTGCCAGCAGGCCACTAGCGGGAGTGTACAATGAGCAGTTCTTC.

V usage is TRBV9 and J usage is TRBJ2-1; D ambiguous. In germline, CDR1 is SGDLS, CDR2 YYNGEE. The CDR3 is 16 residues long. The germline V and J ends were trimmed by 0 bases and 0 bases, with 10 bases remaining between them. The CDR3 spells CASSVDSGPSYNEQFF. As DNA, the CDR3 is TGTGCCAGCAGCGTAGACTCAGGACCCTCCTACAATGAGCAGTTCTTC.

The chain is built from TRBV6-6 and TRBJ1-6; D gene ambiguous. Between the trimmed V and J ends, which lost 2 bases and 10 bases, there was a span of 9 bases. The germline V gene encodes CDR1 MNHNY and CDR2 SVGAGI (reference sequence). The CDR3 covers 13 residues. The CDR3 loop is CASSYGVVSPLHF. CDR3 sequence (DNA): TGTGCCAGCAGTTACGGGGTAGTCTCACCCCTCCACTTT.

There are a few counts of this clone. The chain joins TRBV5-5 to TRBJ1-2, with D possibly matching TRBD1 (5 bases). The CDR3 is 16 residues long. In germline, CDR1 is SGHKS, CDR2 YYEKEE (reference sequence). Trimming removed 4 bases at V and 8 bases at J, with 24 bases between. The CDR3 sequence: CASSLPRADSFWGYTF. The CDR3, as DNA: TGTGCCAGCAGCCTCCCCAGGGCTGATTCTTTCTGGGGCTACACCTTC.

The chain recombines TRBV2 with TRBJ2-7; possibly TRBD2 for D (6 bases). Germline V CDR1 and CDR2: SNHLY, FYNNEI. This CDR3 has 15 residues. Between the trimmed V and J ends, which lost 7 bases and 2 bases, there was a span of 18 bases. The DNA for the CDR3 is TGTGCCAGCACAAAGACTAGTTTGGTTCCCTACGAGCAGTACTTC. It specifies CASTKTSLVPYEQYF.

This CDR3 reads CASSQDIGGLNEQFF. CDR3 coding DNA: TGCGCCAGCAGCCAAGATATCGGGGGCCTCAATGAGCAGTTCTTC. The chain employs TRBV4-3 and TRBJ2-1, with D perhaps assigned TRBD1 or TRBD2 (6 bases each). Germline V gene data show CDR1 as LGHNA and CDR2 as YSLEER. The CDR3 sequence is 15 residues long. Trimming stripped 0 bases from V and 6 bases from J, with 12 bases between.

The chain carries TRBV28 and TRBJ1-1, with D tentatively TRBD1 (5 bases). The CDR3 consists of 14 residues. Trimming shortened V by 2 bases and J by 1 base, and 8 bases separated the two germline ends. Per germline, CDR1 MDHEN and CDR2 SYDVKM. CDR3: CASSLRQPNTEAFF. The CDR3 DNA reads as TGTGCCAGCAGTTTACGACAGCCGAACACTGAAGCTTTCTTT.

The count of this clone is one. The chain carries TRBV7-9 and TRBJ1-4, with D uncertain. The V and J ends lost 4 bases and 7 bases respectively, with 16 bases between them. CDR3 length: 15 residues. Per the germline V gene, CDR1 is SEHNR and CDR2 is FQNEAQ (reference sequence). The CDR3 DNA sequence: TGTGCCAGCAGCTGGATGGTTGAACGCGGTGAAAAACTGTTTTTT. This translates into CASSWMVERGEKLFF.